The present TCR beta chain was sequenced within a study of Graves' ophthalmopathy and Graves' hyperthyroidism. As the template, RNA transcripts were used to amplify TCR beta CDR3 regions. The first-round RT-PCR employed HTBI primers together with the Qiagen OneStep RT-PCR kit. A multiplex PCR was then performed as the second round. Using its own MiXCR run on the multiplex PCR reads, TCRdb lists one record per CDR3 protein. Found here are more than 1,000,000 distinct CDR3 sequences, about two fifths of them singletons; the top ten hold 11%. Germline V gene data show CDR1 as SEHNR and CDR2 as FQNEAQ (reference sequence). Trimming left V 5 bases short and J 8 bases short, with 13 bases between. This CDR3 region has 14 residues.

This TCR was sampled from an adult man with Graves' hyperthyroidism. Sequenced sample: peripheral blood or thyroid tissue (not recorded which). The genes are TRBV7-9 and TRBJ1-6; D is unresolved. The CDR3, as DNA: TGTGCCAGCAGCCCGTTGGGGAGGCATTCACCCCTCCACTTT. Translation: CASSPLGRHSPLHF.